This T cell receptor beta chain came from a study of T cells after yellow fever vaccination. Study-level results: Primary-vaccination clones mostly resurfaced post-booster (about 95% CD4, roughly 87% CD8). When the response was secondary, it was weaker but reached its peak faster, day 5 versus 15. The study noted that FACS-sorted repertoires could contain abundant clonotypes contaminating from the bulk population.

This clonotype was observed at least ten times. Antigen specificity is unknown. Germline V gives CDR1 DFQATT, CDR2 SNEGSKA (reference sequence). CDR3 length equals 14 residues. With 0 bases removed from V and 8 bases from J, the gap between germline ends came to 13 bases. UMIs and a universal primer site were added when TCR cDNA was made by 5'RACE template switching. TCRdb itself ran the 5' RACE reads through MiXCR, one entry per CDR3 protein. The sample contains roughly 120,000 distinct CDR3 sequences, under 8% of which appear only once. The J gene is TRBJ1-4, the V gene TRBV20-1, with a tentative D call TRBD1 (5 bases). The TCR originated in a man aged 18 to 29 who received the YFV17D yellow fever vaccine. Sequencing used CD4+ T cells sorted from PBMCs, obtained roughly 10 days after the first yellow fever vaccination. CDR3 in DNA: TGCAGTGCTAGAGATCCCAGGGTCGAAGAAAAACTGTTTTTT. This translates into CSARDPRVEEKLFF.